This paragraph covers one T cell receptor beta chain sequence. Primers included in the PCR were 60 Vbeta and 13 Jbeta primers. Sequencing used immunoSEQ multiplex PCR; TCRdb keeps in-frame clones, though not all of them. This sample carries over 150,000 clones, around 75% of them seen once, and the ten largest clones take 2.5% to 4%. These data are taken from a study of cytomegalovirus exposure and HLA in healthy donors. V was trimmed by 3 bases and J by 7 bases, leaving 10 bases between them. CDR1 MNHEY and CDR2 SVGAGI come from the germline V gene. The CDR3 is 13 residues long. The sequenced sample was PBMCs. The gene calls are TRBV6-5 and TRBJ2-1, with D possibly matching TRBD1 (6 bases). The clonotype was recovered from a woman aged 25 to 39 in good health and CMV-seropositive. The CDR3 region is CASSYGTGNEQFF. CDR3 DNA sequence: TGTGCCAGCAGTTATGGTACAGGGAATGAGCAGTTCTTC.